Below, 26 T cell receptor beta chains from the same sample are listed, as sequenced in a study of human T cells and chemical hapten exposure. Time point meaning: patch test 2, 6 weeks after DPC sensitization. The treatment: therapeutic diphenylcyclopropenone sensitization with weekly scalp DPC. MiXCR, applied by TCRdb to the RACE reads, yields one record per CDR3 protein. The table lists nearly 55,000 distinct CDR3 sequences, less than 10% of them singletons. Material: whole blood, obtained in connection with sensitization to the hapten diphenylcyclopropenone (DPC). The receptor set was obtained from a woman aged 50 to 60 with alopecia areata. Some clones in this sample may be carry-over from other donors' samples.

The CDR3 here is CASSQFTGTGFNEKLFF. CDR3 bases: TGCGCCAGCAGTCAATTTACCGGGACAGGCTTTAATGAAAAACTGTTTTTT. The gene calls are TRBV23-1 and TRBJ1-4; 8 nucleotides agree with TRBD1. TRBV23-1 is marked as an open reading frame, function uncertain. The V and J ends lost 1 base and 4 bases, in that order; junction bases with no gene match: 8. This CDR3 is 17 amino acids long.

There are a few counts of this clonotype. The V call is TRBV12-3 or TRBV12-4, the J call TRBJ1-5; 7 bases are a match to TRBD1. V was pared by 5 bases and J by 6 bases, with 13 bases of the junction left unmatched. This CDR3 is built from 16 residues. The CDR3 nucleotides are TGTGCCAGCAGTGCCGCAGGGGGTCCCTTTAGTCAGCCCCAGCATTTT. Translated, it gives CASSAAGGPFSQPQHF.

The J gene is TRBJ2-1, the V gene TRBV20-1; D unclear. Germline CDR1 DFQATT, CDR2 SNEGSKA (reference sequence). The CDR3 is made up of 14 amino acids. The ends were cut back, 6 bases at V and 0 bases at J, with 12 bases in the middle. This chain's CDR3 is CSAWDRISYNEQFF. In DNA form, the CDR3 reads TGCAGTGCGTGGGATAGGATCTCCTACAATGAGCAGTTCTTC.

This chain links TRBV11-2 with TRBJ2-3; TRBD2 aligns across 7 bases. Losses at the gene ends were 4 bases for V and 4 bases for J; bases not matched to a gene: 8. The CDR3 extends over 15 amino acids. Per the germline V gene, CDR1 is SGHAT and CDR2 is FQNNGV. CDR3 sequence reads: CASSYLAGVPDTQYF. The DNA for the CDR3 is TGTGCCAGCAGCTATCTTGCGGGAGTACCAGATACGCAGTATTTT.

The gene calls are TRBV11-2 and TRBJ2-1, with D uncertain. Germline CDR1 is SGHAT and CDR2 is FQNNGV. The CDR3 is 15 residues long. The germline V and J ends were trimmed by 3 bases and 2 bases, with 11 bases remaining between them. The CDR3 sequence: CASSFAARTYNEQFF. CDR3 DNA: TGTGCCAGCAGCTTTGCCGCACGGACCTACAATGAGCAGTTCTTC.

V and J are TRBV6-2 or TRBV6-3 and TRBJ1-3; no firm D call. The germline CDR1 and CDR2 sequences are MNHEY and SVGEGT. V lost 6 bases, J lost 4 bases, and 16 bases lay in between. There are 15 residues in the CDR3. The CDR3 region has the DNA TGTGCCAGCAGCCCGACGGATTCGTACGGAAACACCATATATTTT. This translates into CASSPTDSYGNTIYF.

This clonotype was observed many times. The CDR3 reads CASRRATGVNSPLHF. DNA of the CDR3: TGTGCCAGCAGAAGAGCGACAGGCGTTAATTCACCCCTCCACTTT. This chain joins TRBV12-3 or TRBV12-4 and TRBJ1-6; D possibly corresponds to TRBD1 (6 bases). Between the trimmed V and J ends, which lost 6 bases and 6 bases, there was a span of 15 bases. This CDR3 comprises 15 residues.

This clonotype was picked up many times. The gene calls are TRBV2 and TRBJ1-1; D remains ambiguous. The V and J ends lost 6 bases and 1 base respectively, with 6 bases between them. This CDR3 contains 12 residues. Per the germline V gene, CDR1 is SNHLY and CDR2 is FYNNEI. The CDR3 loop reads CASRDSNTEAFF. The CDR3 bases are TGTGCCAGCAGAGACTCGAACACTGAAGCTTTCTTT.

This clonotype was counted ten times or more. The chain combines TRBV3-1 with TRBJ2-6, with 7 bases lining up with TRBD1. The CDR3 contains 16 residues. The junction had 7 bases not matched to a gene; V was cut back by 4 bases and J by 4 bases. The V gene's germline CDR1 is LGHDT and CDR2 YNNKEL (reference sequence). CDR3 amino acids: CASSRDSERGANVLTF. The CDR3 DNA sequence: TGTGCCAGCAGCCGGGACAGTGAACGGGGGGCCAACGTCCTGACTTTC.

This chain connects TRBV28 to TRBJ1-2, with D uncertain. The CDR3 totals 12 residues. CDR1 and CDR2 (germline): MDHEN, SYDVKM. Trimming pared 5 bases from V and 3 bases from J, leaving 7 bases between. The DNA for the CDR3 is TGTGCCAGCAGTAAAGGGTACTATGGCTACACCTTC. This gives the protein CASSKGYYGYTF.

The chain couples TRBV7-2 to TRBJ1-1; D is uncertain. The CDR3 extends over 15 amino acids. The V end was cut by 0 bases, the J end by 0 bases, with 8 bases between. Germline loops: CDR1 SGHTA, CDR2 FQGNSA. CDR3 nucleotide sequence: TGTGCCAGCAGCTTAGCGCTTGGCGTGAACACTGAAGCTTTCTTT. Protein: CASSLALGVNTEAFF. Looking up the rest from reference TRBV7-2 and TRBJ1-1 gives the full variable domain: GAGVSQSPSNKVTEKGKDVELRCDPISGHTALYWYRQSLGQGLEFLIYFQGNSAPDKSGLPSDRFSAERTGGSVSTLTIQRTQQEDSAVYLCASSLALGVNTEAFFGQGTRLTVV.

The chain joins TRBV29-1 to TRBJ2-3; D may be TRBD1 (5 bases). Trimming cost V 7 bases and J 3 bases, with 11 bases left between them. The CDR3 sequence is 12 residues long. Germline CDR1 SQVTM, CDR2 ANQGSEA. As DNA, the CDR3 is TGCAGCGGGGGCAAACTTACAGATACGCAGTATTTT. This sequence encodes CSGGKLTDTQYF.

This clonotype was counted only a few times. The J gene is TRBJ2-7, the V gene TRBV20-1, with 7 bases matching TRBD1. V lost 5 bases, J lost 0 bases, and 10 bases stayed unmatched. The CDR3 totals 15 residues. Germline CDR1 reads DFQATT; CDR2 reads SNEGSKA (reference sequence). CDR3 nucleotide sequence: TGCAGTGCTCAACAGGGGCGAGGAGTCTCCTACGAGCAGTACTTC. This gives the protein CSAQQGRGVSYEQYF.

This chain joins TRBV10-2 and TRBJ2-5; no reliable D call. V lost 4 bases and J lost 5, with 8 bases in between. The V gene's germline CDR1 is WSHSY and CDR2 SAAADI. The CDR3 runs to 12 residues. CDR3 region: CASSALMETQYF. The CDR3 DNA is TGCGCCAGCAGTGCACTAATGGAGACCCAGTACTTC.

This clonotype was observed many times. V is TRBV7-6 and J is TRBJ1-6, with D possibly TRBD1 on 6 matching bases. CDR3 length: 16 amino acids. The germline V gene has CDR1 SGHVS and CDR2 FNYEAQ. Trimming took 1 base from V and 10 from J, leaving 17 bases between them. CDR3 loop: CASSLETRGLGSPLHF. The CDR3 DNA reads TGTGCCAGCAGCTTAGAGACCAGGGGACTAGGCTCACCCCTCCACTTT.

The chain links TRBV7-2 to TRBJ1-2; no clear D gene. Germline V gene lookup returns CDR1 SGHTA and CDR2 FQGNSA. The CDR3 covers 14 residues. The V gene lost 2 bases and the J gene lost 7 bases, with 14 bases spanning the gap. CDR3 amino acids: CASSLSSLEVGYTF. The CDR3 nucleotides read TGTGCCAGCAGCTTATCGAGTCTAGAGGTTGGCTACACCTTC.

This clonotype was counted at least ten times. The V call is TRBV12-3 or TRBV12-4, the J call TRBJ2-3; 9 bases fit TRBD1. The V and J ends lost 6 bases and 5 bases, in that order; junction bases with no gene match: 3. This CDR3 has 13 amino acids. CDR3 nucleotides: TGTGCCAGCAGGCCGACAGGGGGAGATACGCAGTATTTT. Amino acids: CASRPTGGDTQYF.

The table lists this clonotype with many counts. The junction does not match germline at one end; this may be a read error. The chain uses TRBV3-1 and TRBJ2-7; 7 bases agree with TRBD1. The CDR3 has 14 residues. Germline V gene data show CDR1 as LGHDT and CDR2 as YNNKEL (reference sequence). The CDR3 sequence is CASSYRTGTAARVF. The CDR3 bases are TGTGCCAGCAGCTATCGAACAGGGACAGCGGCGAGGGTCTTC.

Only a few counts were recorded for this clonotype. V gene TRBV3-1 combines with J gene TRBJ2-5; D is ambiguous. V was cut by 8 bases and J by 1 base, with 17 bases left in between. CDR3 length: 15 residues. Germline CDR1 is LGHDT and CDR2 is YNNKEL (reference sequence). The CDR3 nucleotides are TGTGCCAGCTTAGACACGGCAGGTATCCAAGAGACCCAGTACTTC. This translates into CASLDTAGIQETQYF.

V usage is TRBV27 and J usage is TRBJ2-7; D gene ambiguous. Germline CDR1 is MNHEY and CDR2 is SMNVEV (reference sequence). The CDR3 is 14 amino acids. Trimming stripped 5 bases from V and 0 bases from J, with 11 bases between. Here the CDR3 DNA reads TGTGCCAGCAGTCCGAGGACCGGCTCCTACGAGCAGTACTTC. Translating gives CASSPRTGSYEQYF.

V gene TRBV12-3 or TRBV12-4 combines with J gene TRBJ2-7, with 10 bases that match TRBD1. The CDR3 is 14 residues long. The ends lost 3 bases at V and 12 bases at J; junction bases unmatched: 11. CDR3 nucleotides: TGTGCCAGCAGTTTCAGGACAGGGGGGGCCATTCGGTACTTC. Translating gives CASSFRTGGAIRYF.

This clonotype occurred many times. The gene calls are TRBV7-6 and TRBJ2-3; 11 nucleotides line up with TRBD1. V was pared by 4 bases and J by 5 bases, with 5 bases of the junction left unmatched. CDR3 size: 15 residues. Germline lookup yields CDR1 SGHVS and CDR2 FNYEAQ. Here the CDR3 reads CASSSGQGVGDTQYF. The CDR3 bases are TGTGCCAGCAGCTCGGGACAGGGGGTAGGAGATACGCAGTATTTT.

The chain has TRBV19 and TRBJ2-3; D is ambiguous. The germline gives CDR1 LNHDA, CDR2 SQIVND (reference sequence). The ends were cut back, 8 bases at V and 2 bases at J, with 11 bases in the middle. This CDR3 contains 13 residues. The CDR3 nucleotides read TGTGCCAGTTCCGGCGACAACACAGATACGCAGTATTTT. It translates to CASSGDNTDTQYF.

This clonotype came up many times. The chain couples TRBV7-2 to TRBJ2-7; D remains unclear. Trimming pared 1 base from V and 4 bases from J, leaving 5 bases between. CDR1 is SGHTA and CDR2 is FQGNSA in the germline V gene. The CDR3 loop spans 12 amino acids. The CDR3 region has the DNA TGTGCCAGCAGCTTAGTGGGGTACGAGCAGTACTTC. This translates into CASSLVGYEQYF.

This clonotype occurred a few times. CDR3 nucleotides: TGTGCCAGCAGTTCACTAAGGCCCGGGAGCTACGAGCAGTACTTC. The encoded protein is CASSSLRPGSYEQYF. The gene calls are TRBV27 and TRBJ2-7, with a possible D match to TRBD2 (6 bases). This CDR3 region has 15 residues. From germline, CDR1 is MNHEY and CDR2 SMNVEV (reference sequence). Trimming took 4 bases from V and 3 from J, leaving 16 bases between them.

This clonotype was counted a few times. This sequence joins TRBV5-4 and TRBJ1-1; perhaps TRBD1 as D (5 bases). Germline V CDR1 and CDR2: SGHNT, YYREEE (reference sequence). V was trimmed by 2 bases and J by 5 bases, leaving 19 bases between them. The length of the CDR3 is 16 residues. The CDR3 DNA follows: TGTGCCAGCAGCTTCTCAGTGATCAGGGTCGCGACTGAAGCTTTCTTT. This sequence encodes CASSFSVIRVATEAFF.